The 8 T cell receptor beta chains reported below all come from one sample, sequenced in a study of T cell changes during pregnancy in multiple sclerosis. Clones were sequenced by immunoSEQ multiplex PCR, and TCRdb holds only the in-frame ones, with some missing. The table has more than 35,000 clones, almost 95% seen once. This sample comprised CD4+ T cells from peripheral blood mononuclear cells, obtained in the third trimester of pregnancy. These receptors were taken from a female donor in good health, enrolled as a control in a pregnancy study.

This chain connects TRBV7-6 to TRBJ1-2; D may be TRBD1 (6 bases). The length of the CDR3 is 16 residues. Per the germline V gene, CDR1 is SGHVS and CDR2 is FNYEAQ. Trimming removed 6 bases at V and 4 bases at J, with 21 bases between. CDR3 loop: CASSRGAGQNVYGYTF. CDR3 bases: TGTGCCAGCAGTCGGGGGGCAGGGCAAAACGTCTATGGCTACACCTTC.

The chain has TRBV6-5 and TRBJ1-6, with a tentative D call TRBD1 (6 bases). Germline V lookup: CDR1 MNHEY, CDR2 SVGAGI. This CDR3 spans 13 amino acids. Trimming removed 7 bases from V and 6 bases from J, with 10 bases in between. The CDR3 DNA reads TGTGCCAGCAAACACAGGGCTAATTCACCCCTCCACTTT. Translated, it gives CASKHRANSPLHF.

The J gene is TRBJ2-7, the V gene TRBV4-2; 9 bases are shared with TRBD1. Germline loops: CDR1 LGHNA, CDR2 YNFKEQ. V lost 6 bases and J lost 3; bases outside the gene matches: 6. CDR3 size: 14 residues. The CDR3 coding sequence is TGTGCCAGCAGTTTACAGGGGGCGTTCTACGAGCAGTACTTC. Amino acid sequence: CASSLQGAFYEQYF.

The CDR3: CASSALERDTQYF. In DNA, the CDR3 is TGTGCCAGCAGCGCTTTAGAGCGAGATACGCAGTATTTT. The chain links TRBV5-6 to TRBJ2-3; D remains unclear. Germline values: CDR1 SGHDT, CDR2 YYEEEE. The CDR3 contains 13 residues. The V end lost 4 bases, the J end lost 5 bases, and 11 bases lay between the germline ends.

V and J are TRBV28 and TRBJ1-1; 7 bases are shared with TRBD1. Trimming cost V 5 bases and J 7 bases; bases outside gene matches: 13. The CDR3 consists of 15 residues. Germline V lookup: CDR1 MDHEN, CDR2 SYDVKM. DNA of the CDR3: TGTGCCAGCAGTCCTCGGGACAGAGTTCGTCTTGAAGCTTTCTTT. It yields the protein CASSPRDRVRLEAFF.

This clone was seen only once. The V gene is TRBV25-1, the J gene TRBJ1-4, with 9 bases that match TRBD1. Unmatched junction bases numbered 7, after V lost 4 bases and J lost 7 bases. CDR3 size: 15 residues. The germline V gene encodes CDR1 MGHDK and CDR2 SYGVNS. CDR3 in DNA: TGTGCCAGCAGTGCTACAGGGGGCGCGGGTGAAAAACTGTTTTTT. Translated, it gives CASSATGGAGEKLFF. The variable domain in full, completed from reference TRBV25-1 and TRBJ1-4, reads EADIYQTPRYLVIGTGKKITLECSQTMGHDKMYWYQQDPGMELHLIHYSYGVNSTEKGDLSSESTVSRIRTEHFPLTLESARPSHTSQYLCASSATGGAGEKLFFGSGTQLSVL.

This chain joins TRBV18 and TRBJ1-4; TRBD1 matches at 9 bases. This CDR3 has 14 amino acids. CDR1 and CDR2 (germline): KGHSH, LQKENI. The trim removed 4 bases at V and 4 bases at J, leaving 1 base unmatched. CDR3: CASSLDRGNEKLFF. The CDR3 nucleotides are TGTGCCAGCTCACTGGACAGGGGTAATGAAAAACTGTTTTTT. The whole variable domain, filled in from reference TRBV18 and TRBJ1-4, reads NAGVMQNPRHLVRRRGQEARLRCSPMKGHSHVYWYRQLPEEGLKFMVYLQKENIIDESGMPKERFSAEFPKEGPSILRIQQVVRGDSAAYFCASSLDRGNEKLFFGSGTQLSVL.

This chain joins TRBV28 and TRBJ2-6; a weak D match, TRBD2 (6 bases). This CDR3 has 16 amino acids. Trimming shortened V by 5 bases and J by 0 bases, and 11 bases separated the two germline ends. Germline loops: CDR1 MDHEN, CDR2 SYDVKM. CDR3 in DNA: TGTGCCAGCAGTAGCCCCGGGAGCTCTGGGGCCAACGTCCTGACTTTC. Translating gives CASSSPGSSGANVLTF.